These 14 T cell receptor beta chains originate from one sample sequenced in a study of PD-L1 blockade in urothelial cancer. The method was immunoSEQ multiplex PCR; TCRdb's version includes in-frame clones alone and lacks a portion of them. The profile shows fewer than 65,000 clones, approximately 90% of them singletons. The time point here: pretreatment peripheral blood. The sample in question was PBMCs, obtained around atezolizumab (anti-PD-L1) treatment. The receptors here all came from a woman aged 60 to 75 with urothelial cancer.

This rearrangement joins TRBV28 to TRBJ2-7; D not certain. The CDR3 is made up of 11 amino acids. The germline V gene has CDR1 MDHEN and CDR2 SYDVKM. The ends were cut back, 4 bases at V and 6 bases at J, with 7 bases in the middle. The CDR3 sequence: CASSSHSEQYF. CDR3 nucleotide sequence: TGTGCCAGCAGTTCTCATAGCGAGCAGTACTTC.

The rearrangement uses TRBV5-4 and TRBJ2-5, with D possibly matching TRBD2 (7 bases). The germline CDR1 and CDR2 sequences are SGHNT and YYREEE (reference sequence). V was shortened by 3 bases and J by 4 bases, with 16 bases between the two germline ends. The CDR3 has 15 residues. CDR3 residues: CASSWDTSVTETQYF. CDR3 coding DNA: TGTGCCAGCAGCTGGGACACTAGCGTGACAGAGACCCAGTACTTC.

The J gene is TRBJ2-1, the V gene TRBV11-2; 9 bases align to TRBD1. Germline-derived CDR1 and CDR2 are SGHAT and FQNNGV. The CDR3 has 14 residues. After removal of 5 bases from V and 10 bases from J, the junction contained 9 bases not matched to a gene. The CDR3 reads CASSLQDRGVEQFF. The CDR3 nucleotides read TGTGCCAGCAGCCTCCAGGACAGGGGTGTGGAGCAGTTCTTC.

The rearrangement uses TRBV4-3 and TRBJ2-3; D gene ambiguous. The germline V gene has CDR1 LGHNA and CDR2 YSLEER. V lost 5 bases and J lost 3, with 15 bases in between. This CDR3 is built from 15 residues. The CDR3, as DNA: TGCGCCAGCAGCTTAAGGCCCTCCGGGACAGATACGCAGTATTTT. Translating gives CASSLRPSGTDTQYF.

The V call is TRBV10-1, the J call TRBJ2-1; 11 nucleotides align to TRBD2. V lost 4 bases and J lost 1; bases outside the gene matches: 3. This CDR3 has 16 residues. Germline CDR1 reads WNHNN; CDR2 reads SYGVQD (reference sequence). CDR3 bases: TGCGCCAGCAGTGGACTAGCGGGAAAGTCCTACAATGAGCAGTTCTTC. This gives the protein CASSGLAGKSYNEQFF.

By frequency in the sample, this clone is medium-sized. The chain joins TRBV4-3 to TRBJ2-1, with TRBD2 matching over 11 bases. V shed 0 bases and J 5 bases; nucleotides not matched to a gene: 0. The germline CDR1 and CDR2 sequences are LGHNA and YSLEER. The CDR3 has 15 amino acids. Here the CDR3 DNA reads TGCGCCAGCAGCCAAGAGACTAGCGGGGACAATGAGCAGTTCTTC. It is translated as CASSQETSGDNEQFF.

This clone was observed once. The chain uses TRBV18 and TRBJ1-1; D remains unclear. The CDR3 consists of 14 residues. Deletions cut 2 bases from V and 5 bases from J, with 12 bases between. Looked up from germline, CDR1 is KGHSH and CDR2 is LQKENI. CDR3 sequence reads: CASSPFPGETEAFF. As DNA, the CDR3 is TGTGCCAGCTCACCATTCCCGGGTGAGACTGAAGCTTTCTTT. Complete variable domain (other parts from reference TRBV18 and TRBJ1-1): NAGVMQNPRHLVRRRGQEARLRCSPMKGHSHVYWYRQLPEEGLKFMVYLQKENIIDESGMPKERFSAEFPKEGPSILRIQQVVRGDSAAYFCASSPFPGETEAFFGQGTRLTVV.

The rearrangement uses TRBV28 and TRBJ1-5; the match to TRBD1 covers 8 bases. The trim removed 8 bases at V and 3 bases at J, leaving 9 bases unmatched. This CDR3 spans 15 amino acids. Germline CDR1 reads MDHEN; CDR2 reads SYDVKM. This chain's CDR3 is CASYEGTGINQPQHF. For the CDR3, the DNA is TGTGCCAGCTACGAGGGGACAGGAATCAATCAGCCCCAGCATTTT.

J is TRBJ1-1 and V is TRBV6-6; D remains ambiguous. Germline CDR1 reads MNHNY; CDR2 reads SVGAGI (reference sequence). The CDR3 consists of 15 residues. V was trimmed by 7 bases and J by 0 bases, leaving 15 bases between them. The CDR3 sequence is CASKLRELLNTEAFF. CDR3 nucleotides: TGTGCCAGCAAGTTAAGAGAACTGCTGAACACTGAAGCTTTCTTT.

This clone was seen once. The chain employs TRBV4-3 and TRBJ1-2; D call uncertain. This CDR3 has 15 amino acids. Germline V gene data show CDR1 as LGHNA and CDR2 as YSLEER. The ends were cut back, 0 bases at V and 4 bases at J, with 12 bases in the middle. The DNA of the CDR3 is TGCGCCAGCAGCCAAGAACGTCTGACGGGCTATGGCTACACCTTC. Translated: CASSQERLTGYGYTF.

The gene calls are TRBV5-4 and TRBJ2-7; 9 bases are shared with TRBD2. Germline V gene sequence: CDR1 SGHNT, CDR2 YYREEE (reference sequence). V was pared by 4 bases and J by 3 bases, with 5 bases of the junction left unmatched. CDR3 length equals 14 residues. The CDR3 sequence is CASSPRGGHYEQYF. CDR3 coding DNA: TGTGCCAGCAGCCCGCGGGGGGGGCACTACGAGCAGTACTTC.

V gene TRBV7-9 combines with J gene TRBJ2-1, with 8 bases matching TRBD2. V lost 6 bases, J lost 3 bases, and 1 base stayed unmatched. This CDR3 comprises 13 residues. The germline CDR1 and CDR2 sequences are SEHNR and FQNEAQ (reference sequence). This CDR3 is CASRGTSYNEQFF. The CDR3, as DNA: TGTGCCAGCAGGGGGACTAGCTACAATGAGCAGTTCTTC.

The chain has TRBV6-1 and TRBJ2-3; 9 bases map to TRBD2. There are 14 residues in the CDR3. The junction had 8 bases not matched to a gene; V was cut back by 7 bases and J by 6 bases. Germline loops: CDR1 MNHNS, CDR2 SASEGT. CDR3 amino acids: CASISSGSRDTQYF. CDR3 in DNA: TGTGCCAGCATTAGTAGCGGGAGCCGGGATACGCAGTATTTT.

The chain has TRBV29-1 and TRBJ2-4; possibly TRBD1 for D (6 bases). The germline CDR1 and CDR2 sequences are SQVTM and ANQGSEA. The V end lost 5 bases, the J end lost 8 bases, and 19 bases lay between the germline ends. The CDR3 is 14 residues long. The DNA for the CDR3 is TGCAGCGTTCTTGGGGGCCTCCGAGGGGACATTCAGTACTTC. Translated, it gives CSVLGGLRGDIQYF. The full variable domain, rest sourced from reference TRBV29-1 and TRBJ2-4, is SAVISQKPSRDICQRGTSLTIQCQVDSQVTMMFWYRQQPGQSLTLIATANQGSEATYESGFVIDKFPISRPNLTFSTLTVSNMSPEDSSIYLCSVLGGLRGDIQYFGAGTRLSVL.